This TCR beta chain was documented in a study of blood T cell repertoires in COVID-19 (TCRdb year 2020). Regarding the study in general: Samples from collaborators originated in the United States, Italy and Spain and spanned both the acute and convalescent phases of COVID-19. The sample metadata nearly always contained a de-identified subject ID, COVID-19 status, age in years and sex. Deeply sampled blood TCRbeta repertoires from subjects exposed to, actively infected with, or recovered from COVID-19 were included in the dataset. The material from the prospective study consisted of cDNA or gDNA derived from T cells, B-cell-depleted T cells, or PBMCs. The repertoires were released in a freely available public database meant as a resource for research on the immune response to SARS-CoV-2. HLA class I and class II types, where available, came from metadata supplied by the sample provider rather than from assay-based typing. The samples were drawn from the first 160 participants of the ongoing ImmuneRACE study and from 950 to 1,500 subjects provided by 6 global collaborators. Findings and caveats that apply to the study as a whole: The quantity of clinical and demographic metadata differed by source and by participant and was supplied without curation.

From the germline V gene, CDR1 is SGHRS and CDR2 is YFSETQ. The germline V end is reduced by 5 bases and the J end by 8 bases; junction bases left unmatched: 14. The CDR3, cysteine through phenylalanine, is 16 amino acids long. Only CDR3 DNA is held: 48 bases, read in frame from base 1. The immunoSEQ Assay, a bias-controlled multiplex PCR, was used to amplify TCRbeta CDR3 regions from genomic DNA. The paper's processing steps were these. Within the assay, amplification of reference gene primers was used to estimate how many nucleated cells each sample contained. Sequence reads were collapsed and filtered to measure the absolute abundance of every unique TCRbeta CDR3 rearrangement. For each sample, productive Simpson clonality was calculated as the square root of Simpson's diversity index across productive rearrangements. TCRdb re-hosts the immuneACCESS table, in-frame sequences only. Its copies lack some clones; in the studies checked, an unresolved V gene accounts for under half of them, and the cause for the rest is not known. V and J calls and clone size are those listed in that table; D and trimming were worked out from the DNA. The sample table holds over 100,000 clones, of which approximately 87% were seen once. The top ten hold 18% of the sample.

Concerning this clone itself: The clone's antigen remains unknown. The input lacks base qualities; no much larger clone sits a single base away.

Whole blood was collected in K2EDTA tubes by collaborating institutions according to the institutions' own protocols. Collaborator samples were shipped for TCRbeta analysis as frozen whole blood, isolated PBMCs, or DNA extracted from either sample type. The chain couples TRBV5-1 to TRBJ1-4, with 8 middle bases fitting TRBD1. The origin of this receptor is an older woman with acute or convalescent COVID-19. The specimen sequenced was peripheral blood. The CDR3 region has the sequence CASSLHQRTGPEKLFF. Here is the DNA: TGCGCCAGCAGTCTCCACCAACGGACAGGGCCCGAAAAACTGTTTTTT.